This T cell receptor beta chain was identified in a study of blood T cell repertoires in COVID-19. As for the study in general: COVID-19 samples from acute and convalescent phases originated in the United States, Italy and Spain. From T cells, B-cell-depleted T cells, or PBMCs came the material, which was cDNA or gDNA.

Original processing methods: Reference gene primer amplification in the assay estimated nucleated cell counts. Produced via immunoSEQ multiplex PCR; TCRdb's table is partial and in-frame only. V and J calls plus clone size are reproduced from that table; the DNA served to infer D and trimming. The sample consists of approximately 210,000 clones, roughly nine tenths of them appearing once. The CDR3 sequence is 15 residues long. V trimming: 0 bases; J trimming: 2 bases; junction bases outside the gene matches: 2. Germline lookup yields CDR1 MNHNS and CDR2 SASEGT. This sequence originates from a man aged 25-40 years with acute or convalescent COVID-19. V usage is TRBV6-1 and J usage is TRBJ2-7; 9 bases agree with TRBD2. The specimen was peripheral blood. CDR3 loop: CASSEASGGPYEQYF. The CDR3 coding sequence is TGTGCCAGCAGTGAAGCTAGCGGGGGCCCCTACGAGCAGTACTTC.